This TCR beta chain was captured by sequencing in a study of cytomegalovirus exposure and HLA in healthy donors. The length of the CDR3 is 15 residues. Germline CDR1 LGHNA, CDR2 YNFKEQ. Germline trimming cut 4 bases from V and 0 bases from J; bases unmatched to any gene: 4. PCR primers comprised 60 Vbeta and 13 Jbeta primers. TCRdb keeps only in-frame clones here, not all; method: immunoSEQ multiplex PCR. The sample gives some 160,000 clones, around 77% of which show up once; 2.2% is in the top ten. Comment on this clone: Its antigen is not identified.

General study findings and limits: For TCR beta chains, V- and J-gene trimming was later linked to a missense DCLRE1C variant. Among donors in an Asian-associated ancestry cluster, a later analysis reportedly found fewer N-insertions than the roughly 680-donor mean. Indistinguishable V segments such as TRBV6-2 and TRBV6-3 were excluded. According to the study, 150 to 200 TCR beta chains were cytomegalovirus-associated.

The chain recombines TRBV4-2 with TRBJ2-3; TRBD1 agrees at 7 bases. The sample comprised PBMCs. The clonotype originates from a man in his fifties in good health and CMV-seropositive. In DNA, the CDR3 is TGTGCCAGCAGCCTTGACAGGGCGAGCACAGATACGCAGTATTTT. The encoded protein is CASSLDRASTDTQYF.